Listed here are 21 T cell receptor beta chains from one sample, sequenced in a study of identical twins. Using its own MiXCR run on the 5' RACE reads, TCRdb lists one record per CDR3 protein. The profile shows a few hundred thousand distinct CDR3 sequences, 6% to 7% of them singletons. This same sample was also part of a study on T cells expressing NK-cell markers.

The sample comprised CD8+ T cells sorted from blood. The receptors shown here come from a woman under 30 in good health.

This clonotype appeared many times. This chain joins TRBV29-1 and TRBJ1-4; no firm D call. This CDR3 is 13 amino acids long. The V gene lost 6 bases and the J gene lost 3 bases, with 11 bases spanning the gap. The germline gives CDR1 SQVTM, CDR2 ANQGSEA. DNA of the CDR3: TGCAGCGTCGAAACCTCTCCTAATGAAAAACTGTTTTTT. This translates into CSVETSPNEKLFF.

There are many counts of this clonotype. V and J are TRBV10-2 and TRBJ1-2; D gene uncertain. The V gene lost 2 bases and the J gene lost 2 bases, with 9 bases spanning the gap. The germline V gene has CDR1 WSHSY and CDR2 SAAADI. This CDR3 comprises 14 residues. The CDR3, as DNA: TGCGCCAGCAGTGAGGGGCAGACCAACTATGGCTACACCTTC. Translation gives CASSEGQTNYGYTF.

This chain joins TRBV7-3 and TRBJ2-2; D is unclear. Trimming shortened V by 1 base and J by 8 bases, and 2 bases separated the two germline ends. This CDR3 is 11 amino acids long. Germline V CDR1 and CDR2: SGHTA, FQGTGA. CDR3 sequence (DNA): TGTGCCAGCAGCTTAAAGGGGGAGCTGTTTTTT. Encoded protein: CASSLKGELFF.

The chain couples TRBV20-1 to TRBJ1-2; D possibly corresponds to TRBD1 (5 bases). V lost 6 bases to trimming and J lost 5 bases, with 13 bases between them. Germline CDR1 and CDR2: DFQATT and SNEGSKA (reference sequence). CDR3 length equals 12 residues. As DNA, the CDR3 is TGCAGTGCCCCCCGCGAGGGGTATGGCTACACCTTC. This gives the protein CSAPREGYGYTF.

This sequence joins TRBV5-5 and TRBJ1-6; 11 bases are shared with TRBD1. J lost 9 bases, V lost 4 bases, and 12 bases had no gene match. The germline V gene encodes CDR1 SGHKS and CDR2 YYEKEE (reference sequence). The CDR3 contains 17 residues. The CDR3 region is CASSDTKEGQGASPLHF. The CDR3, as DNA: TGTGCCAGCAGCGACACAAAGGAAGGACAGGGGGCTTCACCCCTCCACTTT. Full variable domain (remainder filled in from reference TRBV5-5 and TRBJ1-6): DAGVTQSPTHLIKTRGQQVTLRCSPISGHKSVSWYQQVLGQGPQFIFQYYEKEERGRGNFPDRFSARQFPNYSSELNVNALLLGDSALYLCASSDTKEGQGASPLHFGNGTRLTVT.

The CDR3 here is CASSITVTFWYEQYF. As DNA, the CDR3 is TGTGCCAGTAGTATAACAGTCACGTTTTGGTACGAGCAGTACTTC. The rearrangement uses TRBV19 and TRBJ2-7, with D unclear. CDR1 LNHDA and CDR2 SQIVND come from the germline V gene (reference sequence). Trimming shortened V by 2 bases and J by 4 bases, and 15 bases separated the two germline ends. The CDR3 extends over 15 amino acids. Looking up the rest from reference TRBV19 and TRBJ2-7 gives the full variable domain: DGGITQSPKYLFRKEGQNVTLSCEQNLNHDAMYWYRQDPGQGLRLIYYSQIVNDFQKGDIAEGYSVSREKKESFPLTVTSAQKNPTAFYLCASSITVTFWYEQYFGPGTRLTVT.

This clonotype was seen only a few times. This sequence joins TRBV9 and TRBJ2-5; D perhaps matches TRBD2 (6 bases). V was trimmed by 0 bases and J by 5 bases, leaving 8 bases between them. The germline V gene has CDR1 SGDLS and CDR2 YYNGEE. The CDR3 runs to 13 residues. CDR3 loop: CASSVAGAETQYF. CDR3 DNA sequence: TGTGCCAGCAGCGTAGCGGGAGCGGAGACCCAGTACTTC.

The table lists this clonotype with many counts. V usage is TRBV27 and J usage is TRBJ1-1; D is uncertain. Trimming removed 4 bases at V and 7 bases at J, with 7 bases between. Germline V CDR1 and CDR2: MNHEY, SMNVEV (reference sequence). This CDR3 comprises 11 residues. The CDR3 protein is CASSYHGEAFF. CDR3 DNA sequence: TGTGCCAGCAGTTACCACGGTGAAGCTTTCTTT.

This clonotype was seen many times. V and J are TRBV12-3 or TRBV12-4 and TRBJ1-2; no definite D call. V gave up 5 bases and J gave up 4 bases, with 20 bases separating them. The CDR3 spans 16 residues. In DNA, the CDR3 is TGTGCCAGCAGTCAATCGGGAGCCTTGCCCCTCTATGGCTACACCTTC. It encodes CASSQSGALPLYGYTF.

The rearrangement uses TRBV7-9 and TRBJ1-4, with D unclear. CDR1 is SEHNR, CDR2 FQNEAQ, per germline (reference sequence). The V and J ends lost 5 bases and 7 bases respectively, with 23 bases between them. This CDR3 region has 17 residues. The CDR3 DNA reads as TGTGCCAGCAGCCAACTCTTCCGGGAGCGCGATGGTGAAAAACTGTTTTTT. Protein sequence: CASSQLFRERDGEKLFF.

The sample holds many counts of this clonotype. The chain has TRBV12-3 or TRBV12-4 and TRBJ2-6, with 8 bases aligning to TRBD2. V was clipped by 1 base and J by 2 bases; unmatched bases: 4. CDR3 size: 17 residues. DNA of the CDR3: TGTGCCAGCAGTTTAGGCGGGGGGTCCCCTGGGGCCAACGTCCTGACTTTC. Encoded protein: CASSLGGGSPGANVLTF.

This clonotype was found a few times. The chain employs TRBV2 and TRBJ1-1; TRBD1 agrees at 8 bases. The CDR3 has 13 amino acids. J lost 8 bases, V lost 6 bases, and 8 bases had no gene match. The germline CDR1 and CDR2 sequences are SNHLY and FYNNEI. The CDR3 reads CASSDDRGDEAFF. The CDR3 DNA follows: TGTGCCAGCAGCGACGACAGGGGAGACGAAGCTTTCTTT.

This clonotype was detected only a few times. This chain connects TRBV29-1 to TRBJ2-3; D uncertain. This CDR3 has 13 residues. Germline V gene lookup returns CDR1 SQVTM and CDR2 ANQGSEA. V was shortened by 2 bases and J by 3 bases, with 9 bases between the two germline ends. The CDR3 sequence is CSVEPALTDTQYF. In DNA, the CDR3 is TGCAGCGTTGAACCAGCGCTTACAGATACGCAGTATTTT.

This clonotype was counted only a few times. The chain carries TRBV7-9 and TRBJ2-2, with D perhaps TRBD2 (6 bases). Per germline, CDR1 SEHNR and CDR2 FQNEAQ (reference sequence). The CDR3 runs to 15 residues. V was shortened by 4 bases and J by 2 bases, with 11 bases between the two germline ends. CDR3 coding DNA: TGTGCCAGCAGCTCCGGGACTTACAACACCGGGGAGCTGTTTTTT. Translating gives CASSSGTYNTGELFF. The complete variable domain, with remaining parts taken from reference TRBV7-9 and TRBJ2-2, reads DTGVSQNPRHKITKRGQNVTFRCDPISEHNRLYWYRQTLGQGPEFLTYFQNEAQLEKSRLLSDRFSAERPKGSFSTLEIQRTEQGDSAMYLCASSSGTYNTGELFFGEGSRLTVL.

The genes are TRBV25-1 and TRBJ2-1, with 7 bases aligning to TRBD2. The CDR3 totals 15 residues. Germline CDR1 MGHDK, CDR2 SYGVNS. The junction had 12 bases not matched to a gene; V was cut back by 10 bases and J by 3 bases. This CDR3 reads CANRPRESSYNEQFF. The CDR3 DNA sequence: TGTGCCAACAGACCGCGGGAGTCTAGCTACAATGAGCAGTTCTTC.

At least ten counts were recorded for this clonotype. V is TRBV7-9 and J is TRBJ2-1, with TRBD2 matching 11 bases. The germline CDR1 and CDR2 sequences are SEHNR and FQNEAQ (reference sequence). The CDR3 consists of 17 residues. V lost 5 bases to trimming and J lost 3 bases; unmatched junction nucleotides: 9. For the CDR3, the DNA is TGTGCCAGCAGCGCTACCGGGACTAGCGGATACTACAATGAGCAGTTCTTC. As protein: CASSATGTSGYYNEQFF. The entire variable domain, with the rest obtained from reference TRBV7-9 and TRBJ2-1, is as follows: DTGVSQNPRHKITKRGQNVTFRCDPISEHNRLYWYRQTLGQGPEFLTYFQNEAQLEKSRLLSDRFSAERPKGSFSTLEIQRTEQGDSAMYLCASSATGTSGYYNEQFFGPGTRLTVL.

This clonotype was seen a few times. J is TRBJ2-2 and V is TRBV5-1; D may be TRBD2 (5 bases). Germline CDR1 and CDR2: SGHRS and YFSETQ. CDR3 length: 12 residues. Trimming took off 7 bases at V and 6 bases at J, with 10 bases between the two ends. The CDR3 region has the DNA TGCGCCAGCGGTGGACTCTCCGGGGAGCTGTTTTTT. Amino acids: CASGGLSGELFF. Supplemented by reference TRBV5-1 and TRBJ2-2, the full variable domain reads KAGVTQTPRYLIKTRGQQVTLSCSPISGHRSVSWYQQTPGQGLQFLFEYFSETQRNKGNFPGRFSGRQFSNSRSEMNVSTLELGDSALYLCASGGLSGELFFGEGSRLTVL.

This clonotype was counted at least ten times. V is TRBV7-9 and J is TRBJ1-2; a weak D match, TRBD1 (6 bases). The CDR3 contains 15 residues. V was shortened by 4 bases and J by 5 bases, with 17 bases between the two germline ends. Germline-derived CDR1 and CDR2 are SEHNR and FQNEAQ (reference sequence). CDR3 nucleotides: TGTGCCAGCAGCTCAGGGGCCGTTCCGGGATATGGCTACACCTTC. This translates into CASSSGAVPGYGYTF.

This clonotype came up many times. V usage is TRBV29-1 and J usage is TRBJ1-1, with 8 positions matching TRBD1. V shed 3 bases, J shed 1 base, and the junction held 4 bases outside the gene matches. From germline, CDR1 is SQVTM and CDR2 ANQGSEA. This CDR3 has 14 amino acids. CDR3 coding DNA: TGCAGCGTTGATCTCGGGACAGGGAACACTGAAGCTTTCTTT. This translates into CSVDLGTGNTEAFF.

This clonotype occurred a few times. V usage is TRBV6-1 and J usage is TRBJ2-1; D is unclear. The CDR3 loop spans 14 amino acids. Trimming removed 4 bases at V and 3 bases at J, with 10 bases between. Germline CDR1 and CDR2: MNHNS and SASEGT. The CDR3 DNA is TGTGCCAGCAGTGCTGGGTTGAACTACAATGAGCAGTTCTTC. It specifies CASSAGLNYNEQFF.

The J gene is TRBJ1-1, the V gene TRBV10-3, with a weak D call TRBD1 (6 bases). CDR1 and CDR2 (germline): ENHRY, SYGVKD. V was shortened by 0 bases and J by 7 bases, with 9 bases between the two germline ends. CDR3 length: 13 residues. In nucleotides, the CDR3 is TGTGCCATCAGTGAGTCGGGACATCTTGAAGCTTTCTTT. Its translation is CAISESGHLEAFF.